The subject of this entry is one TCR beta chain. This record belongs to a study of T cell responses to AZD1222 COVID-19 vaccine. Clones were sequenced by immunoSEQ multiplex PCR, and TCRdb holds only the in-frame ones, with some missing. The sample comprises 90,000 to 150,000 clones, approximately 86% of which are singletons, and roughly 2.4% rests with the top ten. Trimming pared 8 bases from V and 2 bases from J, leaving 14 bases between. This CDR3 spans 14 amino acids. Germline V gene lookup returns CDR1 WNHNN and CDR2 SYGVQD (reference sequence). The sequencing here drew on peripheral blood, taken on day 0 of AZD1222 vaccination. The chain links TRBV10-1 to TRBJ2-3; the D gene is possibly TRBD2 (6 bases). The TCR comes from an adult in good health. The CDR3 DNA sequence: TGCGCCAGCGGGCCGGGCGGGACCACAGATACGCAGTATTTT. It yields the protein CASGPGGTTDTQYF.